A selection of T cell receptor beta chains follows, all from one sample in a study of blood T cell repertoires in COVID-19. Profiling relied on immunoSEQ multiplex PCR, and the TCRdb table lists in-frame clones only, not all of them. The sample comprises about 280,000 clones, approximately 86% of which are singletons, and almost 9.5% rests with the top ten. Sequencing used peripheral blood. The receptors stem from a man aged 18 to 29 with active or convalescent COVID-19. The CDR3 runs from the conserved cysteine through the conserved F or W. Each record gives: D gene, J gene, V gene, clone size, CDR3 protein, CDR3 DNA. D genes are given only for firm matches. A clone size is listed for some rows: how often the clone was seen (once, few, many), or a class if it is expanded.

d_gene: -
j_gene: TRBJ1-2
v_gene: TRBV4-3
abundance: -
CDR3aa: CASSQDRTTGYTF
CDR3nt: TGCGCCAGCAGCCAAGATCGGACAACCGGCTACACCTTC

d_gene: TRBD1
j_gene: TRBJ2-7
v_gene: TRBV11-2
abundance: -
CDR3aa: CASSFGQGSYEQYF
CDR3nt: TGTGCCAGCAGCTTCGGACAGGGGTCCTACGAGCAGTACTTC

d_gene: TRBD2
j_gene: TRBJ2-3
v_gene: TRBV11-2
abundance: -
CDR3aa: CASSSARGGTDTQYF
CDR3nt: TGTGCCAGCAGCTCCGCCCGGGGGGGCACAGATACGCAGTATTTT

d_gene: -
j_gene: TRBJ2-5
v_gene: TRBV2
abundance: -
CDR3aa: CASRTKQETQYF
CDR3nt: TGTGCCAGCAGGACAAAACAAGAGACCCAGTACTTC

d_gene: -
j_gene: TRBJ1-1
v_gene: TRBV2
abundance: -
CDR3aa: CASRAGDTEAFF
CDR3nt: TGTGCCAGCAGGGCCGGGGACACTGAAGCTTTCTTT

d_gene: -
j_gene: TRBJ2-5
v_gene: TRBV19
abundance: -
CDR3aa: CASSEGGGAQETQYF
CDR3nt: TGTGCCAGTAGTGAGGGTGGCGGGGCCCAAGAGACCCAGTACTTC

d_gene: TRBD2
j_gene: TRBJ2-3
v_gene: TRBV4-3
abundance: -
CDR3aa: CASSLAGGRDTQYF
CDR3nt: TGCGCCAGCAGCCTAGCGGGGGGCCGGGATACGCAGTATTTT

d_gene: -
j_gene: TRBJ1-5
v_gene: TRBV19
abundance: -
CDR3aa: CASSMDKEGDQPQHF
CDR3nt: TGTGCCAGTAGTATGGACAAGGAAGGGGATCAGCCCCAGCATTTT

d_gene: -
j_gene: TRBJ1-6
v_gene: TRBV27
abundance: -
CDR3aa: CASSLEGEYSPLHF
CDR3nt: TGTGCCAGCAGTTTAGAGGGGGAGTATTCACCCCTCCACTTT

d_gene: -
j_gene: TRBJ2-2
v_gene: TRBV5-1
abundance: -
CDR3aa: CASSLDGPANTGELFF
CDR3nt: TGCGCCAGCAGCTTGGATGGCCCAGCGAACACCGGGGAGCTGTTTTTT

d_gene: -
j_gene: TRBJ1-3
v_gene: TRBV19
abundance: -
CDR3aa: CASTPEAEPYYSGNTIYF
CDR3nt: TGTGCCAGTACCCCCGAGGCAGAACCATACTACTCTGGAAACACCATATATTTT

d_gene: -
j_gene: TRBJ1-2
v_gene: TRBV7-2
abundance: -
CDR3aa: CASSFPGVHYGYTF
CDR3nt: TGTGCCAGCAGCTTCCCAGGGGTGCACTATGGCTACACCTTC

d_gene: -
j_gene: TRBJ2-5
v_gene: TRBV7-2
abundance: -
CDR3aa: CASSLGPLTARQETQYF
CDR3nt: TGTGCCAGCAGCTTAGGACCCCTGACAGCCAGACAAGAGACCCAGTACTTC

d_gene: -
j_gene: TRBJ1-5
v_gene: TRBV6-5
abundance: -
CDR3aa: CASSWAGDQPQHF
CDR3nt: TGTGCCAGCAGTTGGGCGGGCGATCAGCCCCAGCATTTT

d_gene: -
j_gene: TRBJ2-1
v_gene: TRBV10-3
abundance: -
CDR3aa: CAISARQENNEQFF
CDR3nt: TGTGCCATCAGTGCAAGGCAGGAAAACAATGAGCAGTTCTTC

d_gene: TRBD2
j_gene: TRBJ2-1
v_gene: TRBV3-1/TRBV3-2
abundance: -
CDR3aa: CASSQDRLAGSEQFF
CDR3nt: TGTGCCAGCAGCCAAGATAGGCTAGCGGGGAGTGAGCAGTTCTTC

d_gene: TRBD1
j_gene: TRBJ2-1
v_gene: TRBV19
abundance: -
CDR3aa: CASSTPAQGTGEQFF
CDR3nt: TGTGCCAGTAGTACACCTGCACAGGGGACAGGTGAGCAGTTCTTC

d_gene: -
j_gene: TRBJ2-3
v_gene: TRBV7-8
abundance: -
CDR3aa: CASSLGLPRPDTQYF
CDR3nt: TGTGCCAGCAGCTTAGGACTACCGAGGCCAGATACGCAGTATTTT

d_gene: TRBD1
j_gene: TRBJ1-3
v_gene: TRBV19
abundance: -
CDR3aa: CASRLDRVSGNTIYF
CDR3nt: TGTGCCAGTAGACTGGACAGGGTCTCTGGAAACACCATATATTTT

d_gene: -
j_gene: TRBJ1-2
v_gene: TRBV5-1
abundance: -
CDR3aa: CASSLDFYGYTF
CDR3nt: TGCGCCAGCAGCCTAGACTTCTATGGCTACACCTTC

d_gene: TRBD1
j_gene: TRBJ1-1
v_gene: TRBV3-1/TRBV3-2
abundance: few
CDR3aa: CATTGDKDEAFF
CDR3nt: TGTGCCACGACAGGGGACAAGGATGAAGCTTTCTTT

d_gene: -
j_gene: TRBJ2-1
v_gene: TRBV5-1
abundance: -
CDR3aa: CASSLGQGEVEQFF
CDR3nt: TGCGCCAGCAGCTTGGGGCAGGGGGAGGTTGAGCAGTTCTTC

d_gene: -
j_gene: TRBJ2-1
v_gene: TRBV27
abundance: -
CDR3aa: CASRRTYNEQFF
CDR3nt: TGTGCCAGCAGAAGGACTTACAATGAGCAGTTCTTC